This TCR beta chain stems from a study of PD-L1 blockade in urothelial cancer. A spike-in of synthetic TCR analog templates was added to each PCR. Clones were sequenced by immunoSEQ multiplex PCR, and TCRdb holds only the in-frame ones, with some missing. The table records about 45,000 clones, about 91% of them present only once. This clone appeared a single time. Germline CDR1 is LGHNA and CDR2 is YNFKEQ. This CDR3 spans 16 amino acids. The V segment lost 0 bases and the J segment 2 bases; nucleotides outside the gene matches: 4. The clonotype originates from an older man with urothelial cancer. The chain employs TRBV4-2 and TRBJ2-1; 7 nucleotides match TRBD2. The sample was PBMCs, taken around atezolizumab (anti-PD-L1) treatment. CDR3 region: CASSQEMSGAYNEQFF. The CDR3 DNA follows: TGTGCCAGCAGCCAAGAGATGAGCGGGGCCTACAATGAGCAGTTCTTC.